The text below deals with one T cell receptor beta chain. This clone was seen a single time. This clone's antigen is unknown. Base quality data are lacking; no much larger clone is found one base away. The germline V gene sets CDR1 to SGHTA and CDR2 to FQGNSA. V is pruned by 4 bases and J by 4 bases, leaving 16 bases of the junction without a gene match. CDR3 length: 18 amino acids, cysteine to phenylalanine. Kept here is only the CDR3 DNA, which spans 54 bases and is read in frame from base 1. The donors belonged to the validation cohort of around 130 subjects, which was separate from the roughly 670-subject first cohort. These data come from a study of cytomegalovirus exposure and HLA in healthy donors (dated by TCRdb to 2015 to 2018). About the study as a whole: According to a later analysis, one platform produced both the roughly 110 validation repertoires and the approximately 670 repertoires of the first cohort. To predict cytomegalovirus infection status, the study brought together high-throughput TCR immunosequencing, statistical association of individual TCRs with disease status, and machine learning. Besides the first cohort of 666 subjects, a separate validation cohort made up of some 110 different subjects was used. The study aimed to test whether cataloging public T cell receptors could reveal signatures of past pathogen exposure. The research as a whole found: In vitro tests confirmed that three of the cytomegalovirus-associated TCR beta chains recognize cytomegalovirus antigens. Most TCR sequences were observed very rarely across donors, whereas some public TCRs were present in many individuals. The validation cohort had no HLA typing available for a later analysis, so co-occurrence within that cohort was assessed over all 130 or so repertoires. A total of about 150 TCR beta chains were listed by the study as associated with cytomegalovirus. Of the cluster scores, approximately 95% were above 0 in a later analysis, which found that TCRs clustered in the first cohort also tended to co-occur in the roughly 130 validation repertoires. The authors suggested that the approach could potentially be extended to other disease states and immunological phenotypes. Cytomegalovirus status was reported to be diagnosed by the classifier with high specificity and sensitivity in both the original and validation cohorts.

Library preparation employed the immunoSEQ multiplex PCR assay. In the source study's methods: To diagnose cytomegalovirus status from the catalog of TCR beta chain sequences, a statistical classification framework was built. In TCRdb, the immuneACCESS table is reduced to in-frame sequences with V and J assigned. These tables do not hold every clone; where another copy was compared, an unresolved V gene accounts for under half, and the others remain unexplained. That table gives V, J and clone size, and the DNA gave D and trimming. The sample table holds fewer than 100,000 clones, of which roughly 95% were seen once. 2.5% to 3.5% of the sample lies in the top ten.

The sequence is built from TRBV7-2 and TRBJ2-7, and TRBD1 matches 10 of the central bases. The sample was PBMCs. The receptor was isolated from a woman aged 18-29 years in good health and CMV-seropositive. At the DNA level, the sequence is TGTGCCAGCAGCTCGTCTTCATGGGGGACAGGGGTTACTTACGAGCAGTACTTC. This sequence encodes CASSSSSWGTGVTYEQYF.